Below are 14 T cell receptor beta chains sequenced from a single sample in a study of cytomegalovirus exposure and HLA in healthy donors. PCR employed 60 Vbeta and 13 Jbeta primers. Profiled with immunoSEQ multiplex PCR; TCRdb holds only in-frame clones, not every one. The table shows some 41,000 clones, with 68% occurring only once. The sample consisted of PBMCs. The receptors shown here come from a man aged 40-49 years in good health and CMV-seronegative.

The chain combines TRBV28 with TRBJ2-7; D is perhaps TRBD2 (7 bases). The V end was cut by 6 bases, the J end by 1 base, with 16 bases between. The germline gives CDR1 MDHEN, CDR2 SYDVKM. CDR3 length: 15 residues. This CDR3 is CASSPGAGASYEQYF. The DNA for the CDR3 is TGTGCCAGCAGCCCTGGGGCGGGGGCTTCCTACGAGCAGTACTTC.

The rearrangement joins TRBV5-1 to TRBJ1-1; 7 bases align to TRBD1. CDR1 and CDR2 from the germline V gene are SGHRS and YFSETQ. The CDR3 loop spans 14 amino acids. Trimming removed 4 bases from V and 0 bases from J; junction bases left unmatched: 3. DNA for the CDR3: TGCGCCAGCAGCCCGGGGACAGTGAACACTGAAGCTTTCTTT. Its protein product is CASSPGTVNTEAFF.

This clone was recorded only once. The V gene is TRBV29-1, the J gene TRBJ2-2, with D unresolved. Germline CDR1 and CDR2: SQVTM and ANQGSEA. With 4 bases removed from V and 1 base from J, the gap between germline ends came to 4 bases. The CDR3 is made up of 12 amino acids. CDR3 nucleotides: TGCAGCGTTGCCAGGAACACCGGGGAGCTGTTTTTT. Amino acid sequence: CSVARNTGELFF.

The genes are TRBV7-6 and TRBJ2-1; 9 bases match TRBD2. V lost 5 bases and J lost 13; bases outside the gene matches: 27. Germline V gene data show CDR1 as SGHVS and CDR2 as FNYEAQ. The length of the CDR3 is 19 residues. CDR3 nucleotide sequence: TGTGCCAGCAGCCAACGTCCCTCAGCGGGGGGAAGTGCGACAATATCTCAGTTCTTC. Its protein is CASSQRPSAGGSATISQFF.

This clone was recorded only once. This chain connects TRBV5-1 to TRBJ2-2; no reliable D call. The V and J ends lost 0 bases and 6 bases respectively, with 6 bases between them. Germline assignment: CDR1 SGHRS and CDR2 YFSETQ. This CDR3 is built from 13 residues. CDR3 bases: TGCGCCAGCAGCTTGGGGGCCGCCGGGGAGCTGTTTTTT. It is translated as CASSLGAAGELFF.

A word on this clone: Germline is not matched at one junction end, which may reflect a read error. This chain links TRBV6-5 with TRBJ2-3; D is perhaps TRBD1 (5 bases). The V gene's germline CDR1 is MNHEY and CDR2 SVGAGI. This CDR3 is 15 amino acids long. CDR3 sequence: CASRWGSYVTETQYF. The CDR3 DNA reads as TGTGCCAGCCGGTGGGGCAGTTATGTCACAGAGACGCAGTATTTT.

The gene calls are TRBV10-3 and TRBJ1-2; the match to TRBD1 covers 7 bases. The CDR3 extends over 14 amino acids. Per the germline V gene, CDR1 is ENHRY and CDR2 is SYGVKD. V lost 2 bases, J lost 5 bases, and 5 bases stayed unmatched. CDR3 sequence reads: CAISEGTGVYGYTF. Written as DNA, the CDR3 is TGTGCCATCAGTGAGGGAACAGGGGTTTATGGCTACACCTTC.

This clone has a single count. The CDR3 spells CASSRPDSSGNTIYF. Written as DNA, the CDR3 is TGCGCCAGCAGCCGGCCGGACAGCTCTGGAAACACCATATATTTT. The rearrangement joins TRBV5-1 to TRBJ1-3, with D tentatively TRBD1 (6 bases). Trimming took 4 bases from V and 0 from J, leaving 11 bases between them. This CDR3 comprises 15 residues. Germline V gives CDR1 SGHRS, CDR2 YFSETQ.

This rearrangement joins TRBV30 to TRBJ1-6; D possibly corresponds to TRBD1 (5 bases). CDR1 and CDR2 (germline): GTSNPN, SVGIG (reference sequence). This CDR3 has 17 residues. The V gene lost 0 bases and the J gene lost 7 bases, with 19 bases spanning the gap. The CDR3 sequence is CAWSVQGVNGRNSPLHF. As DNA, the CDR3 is TGTGCCTGGAGTGTACAAGGGGTAAACGGCCGGAATTCACCCCTCCACTTT.

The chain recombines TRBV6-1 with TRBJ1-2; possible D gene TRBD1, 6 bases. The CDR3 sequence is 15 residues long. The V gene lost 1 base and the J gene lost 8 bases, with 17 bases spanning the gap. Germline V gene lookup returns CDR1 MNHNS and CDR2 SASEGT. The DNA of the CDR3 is TGTGCCAGCAGTGAAGACAGGGCTGTTCCACGGGGCTACACCTTC. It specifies CASSEDRAVPRGYTF.

The CDR3 sequence is CSVAQTSSYEQYF. CDR3 DNA sequence: TGCAGCGTTGCCCAGACTAGCTCCTACGAGCAGTACTTC. The chain couples TRBV29-1 to TRBJ2-7, with D perhaps matching TRBD2 (6 bases). Trimming took 4 bases from V and 0 from J, leaving 10 bases between them. Germline V gives CDR1 SQVTM, CDR2 ANQGSEA. The CDR3 consists of 13 residues.

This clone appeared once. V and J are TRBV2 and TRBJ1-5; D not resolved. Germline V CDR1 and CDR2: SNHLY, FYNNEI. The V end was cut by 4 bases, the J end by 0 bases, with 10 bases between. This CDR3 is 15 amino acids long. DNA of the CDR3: TGTGCCAGCAGTGCGAACGCAGGTAGCAATCAGCCCCAGCATTTT. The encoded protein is CASSANAGSNQPQHF.

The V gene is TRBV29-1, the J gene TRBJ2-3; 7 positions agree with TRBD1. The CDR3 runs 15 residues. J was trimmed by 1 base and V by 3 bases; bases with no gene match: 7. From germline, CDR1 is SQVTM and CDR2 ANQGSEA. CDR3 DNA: TGCAGCGTTGACCCCGACAGGGCCCGCACAGATACGCAGTATTTT. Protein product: CSVDPDRARTDTQYF.

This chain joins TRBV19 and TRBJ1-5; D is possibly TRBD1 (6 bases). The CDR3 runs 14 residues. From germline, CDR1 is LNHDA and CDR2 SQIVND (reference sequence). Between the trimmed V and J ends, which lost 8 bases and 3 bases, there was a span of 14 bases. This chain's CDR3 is CASHDRDTNQPQHF. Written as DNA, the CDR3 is TGTGCCAGTCATGACCGGGACACCAATCAGCCCCAGCATTTT.